The table lists the clone carrying this TCR beta chain with a count of one. Antigen: not known. The data were taken from a study of cytomegalovirus exposure and HLA in healthy donors. Overall study context: HLA-typed donors were the source of 80 million to 90 million unique TCRs, which an early data release held.

Study results and caveats: TRBV6-2, TRBV6-3 and some other V segments were unresolvable in 87-base-pair reads.

Researchers ran the PCR with 60 Vbeta and 13 Jbeta primers. Repertoires were generated with immunoSEQ multiplex PCR, while TCRdb's copy carries only in-frame clones and drops some. The repertoire holds 150,000 to 200,000 clones, with 84% as singletons. Germline V CDR1 and CDR2: MNHEY, SMNVEV (reference sequence). V was pared by 3 bases and J by 7 bases, with 10 bases between. This CDR3 has 14 residues. The material sequenced was PBMCs. The TCR originated in a girl aged 5 to 17 in good health and CMV-seropositive. The chain carries TRBV27 and TRBJ1-6, with D perhaps TRBD1 (5 bases). The CDR3 sequence is CASSFSQGNSPLHF. CDR3 sequence (DNA): TGTGCCAGCAGTTTTAGTCAGGGAAATTCACCCCTCCACTTT.